This T cell receptor (beta chain) was captured in a study of blood T cell repertoires in COVID-19. Across the study: Spain, Italy and the United States supplied samples that represented acute and convalescent COVID-19. Sources were T cells, B-cell-depleted T cells, or PBMCs; the material itself was cDNA or gDNA.

Per the original data handling: Amplification from reference gene primers served as the basis for estimated nucleated cell counts. Clones were sequenced by immunoSEQ multiplex PCR, and TCRdb holds only the in-frame ones, with some missing. That table gives V, J and clone size, and the DNA gave D and trimming. Of roughly 200,000 clones listed, roughly 89% are singletons. The length of the CDR3 is 15 residues. Germline loops: CDR1 DFQATT, CDR2 SNEGSKA (reference sequence). Trimming left V 3 bases short and J 5 bases short, with 14 bases between. Sample: peripheral blood. This receptor was obtained from a man aged 55 to 69 who had recovered from COVID-19. The chain links TRBV20-1 to TRBJ1-6; TRBD1 is a possible D gene (6 bases). The CDR3 DNA follows: TGCAGTGCTAGTCCCGTTACAGGGAATAATTCACCCCTCCACTTT. Translation: CSASPVTGNNSPLHF.